The subject of this entry is one T cell receptor beta chain. The record originates from a study of blood T cell repertoires in COVID-19. Study as a whole: PBMCs, B-cell-depleted T cells, or T cells were the source of the cDNA or gDNA that made up the material.

Per the authors' pipeline: It was from reference gene primer amplification that nucleated cell counts were estimated. Sequenced by immunoSEQ multiplex PCR; TCRdb stores in-frame clones only, minus some. That table is the source of V, J and clone size, and D and trimming were worked out from the DNA. The table lists tens of thousands of clones, 60% to 80% of them singletons, with about 2.2% in the top ten. Patients of the Seattle cohort, enrolled during active infection, were followed longitudinally. Germline V gene data show CDR1 as MDHEN and CDR2 as SYDVKM. Trimming took 8 bases from V and 0 from J, leaving 14 bases between them. This CDR3 has 15 amino acids.

This sequence joins TRBV28 and TRBJ1-5; D perhaps matches TRBD1 (5 bases). What was sequenced was peripheral blood. The TCR comes from a man between 65 and 80 years old with COVID-19, enrolled during active disease. The CDR3 coding sequence is TGTGCCAGCTCCCCACAGGTCTATAGCAATCAGCCCCAGCATTTT. Protein: CASSPQVYSNQPQHF.